This T cell receptor (beta chain) was sequenced for a study of blood T cell repertoires in COVID-19. In the original workflow: Quantification of nucleated cells was approximated via reference gene primer amplification. This table comes from immunoSEQ multiplex PCR, and its TCRdb copy is limited to in-frame clones, with some not included. For V, J and clone size, that table is used; D and trimming come from the DNA. Here the sample spans 150,000 to 190,000 clones, approximately 84% being singletons. The V and J ends lost 2 bases and 1 base respectively, with 17 bases between them. Germline V CDR1 and CDR2: SEHNR, FQNEAQ (reference sequence). The CDR3 totals 17 residues.

Sequencing was carried out using peripheral blood. This receptor was taken from a woman aged 60 to 75 with COVID-19, enrolled during active disease. The V call is TRBV7-9, the J call TRBJ1-1; D gene uncertain. The CDR3 region has the DNA TGTGCCAGCAGCTTATTCACAGCCAGCCCTTCGAACACTGAAGCTTTCTTT. It is translated as CASSLFTASPSNTEAFF.